The clone carrying this T cell receptor (beta chain) has just one count. Its antigen is unknown. A much larger clone is a single base away; this may be a read error. The CDR3 is made up of 13 amino acids. Germline V gives CDR1 MNHEY, CDR2 SVGAGI. Amplification of ligated cDNA took four PCR rounds with SP2 and nested alpha and beta constant primers. Using its own MiXCR run on the 5' RACE reads, TCRdb lists one record per CDR3 protein. The table has about 32,000 distinct CDR3 sequences, approximately 16% seen once; the top ten hold 2% to 3%. This sample was included in a study of naive and memory T cell subsets. Overall study findings and caveats: The RNA method is potentially sensitive to activation and differentiation changes.

An oligonucleotide containing a UMI was ligated to the 3' end of TCR cDNA. Whole blood, 2.5 ml, came from adult healthy volunteers. Reverse transcription used DNase-treated unsorted total RNA, aiming for about 1 to 1,100 ng. The sequence was obtained from a female donor in good health. The chain joins TRBV6-5 to TRBJ1-2, with D unclear. CDR3 DNA: TGTGCCAGCAGTTCGGGCATGAACTATGGCGACACCTTC. Its protein product is CASSSGMNYGDTF.